This paragraph reports one T cell receptor (beta chain). The entry originates in a study of T cell repertoires in ileal Crohn's disease. On the study more broadly: Operated complications were stricturing disease (roughly 60%) and penetrating disease (approximately 39%).

Patients were adults with ileal or ileocolonic Crohn's disease needing resection. The J segment lost 4 bases and the V segment lost 4 bases, leaving 7 bases of the junction unmatched. The CDR3 contains 16 residues. Germline V gene sequence: CDR1 SGHDT, CDR2 YYEEEE. Produced via immunoSEQ multiplex PCR; TCRdb's table is partial and in-frame only. Of 6,500 to 7,000 clones in the sample, 75% to 85% are singletons; the top ten hold around 4.4%. Sequences were obtained from ileal tissue. The chain employs TRBV5-6 and TRBJ2-3; 12 bases are a match to TRBD2. The receptor was isolated from an adult with Crohn's disease. The CDR3 loop reads CASSQRLAGASDTQYF. The CDR3 bases are TGTGCCAGCAGCCAACGACTAGCGGGAGCCTCAGATACGCAGTATTTT.